This T cell receptor beta chain emerged from a study of Ad26.COV2.S vaccination and SARS-CoV-2 variants. The overall study: Sample donor was a member of the COV1001 Ad26.COV2.S trial arm. Recipients of Ad26.COV2.S got it intramuscularly, once or twice 56 days apart.

On this clone itself: What it binds is not known.

The study, taken as a whole, reports: Estimates derived from TCR breadth and depth analyses may have underestimated total T cell responses.

The treatment is: roughly 18 received Ad26.COV2.S at low or high dose, single or two shots; several received placebo; per-sample allocation not given. Day 63 after the first injection of vaccine or placebo was the sampling time. Clones were sequenced by immunoSEQ multiplex PCR, and TCRdb holds only the in-frame ones, with some missing. The data hold around 450,000 clones, with around nine tenths observed a single time. Trimming took off 5 bases at V and 7 bases at J, with 15 bases between the two ends. Germline V gene sequence: CDR1 MNHEY, CDR2 SVGAGI. The CDR3 runs 13 residues. V gene TRBV6-5 combines with J gene TRBJ2-7; D gene unclear. This receptor was obtained from a person between 18 and 59 years old who received the Ad26.COV2.S COVID-19 vaccine or a placebo. Source: peripheral blood, taken in a trial of Ad26.COV2.S vaccine versus placebo. The CDR3 DNA reads as TGTGCCAGCAGTCCGAACCTATCGAGAGAGCAGTACTTC. Its translation is CASSPNLSREQYF.